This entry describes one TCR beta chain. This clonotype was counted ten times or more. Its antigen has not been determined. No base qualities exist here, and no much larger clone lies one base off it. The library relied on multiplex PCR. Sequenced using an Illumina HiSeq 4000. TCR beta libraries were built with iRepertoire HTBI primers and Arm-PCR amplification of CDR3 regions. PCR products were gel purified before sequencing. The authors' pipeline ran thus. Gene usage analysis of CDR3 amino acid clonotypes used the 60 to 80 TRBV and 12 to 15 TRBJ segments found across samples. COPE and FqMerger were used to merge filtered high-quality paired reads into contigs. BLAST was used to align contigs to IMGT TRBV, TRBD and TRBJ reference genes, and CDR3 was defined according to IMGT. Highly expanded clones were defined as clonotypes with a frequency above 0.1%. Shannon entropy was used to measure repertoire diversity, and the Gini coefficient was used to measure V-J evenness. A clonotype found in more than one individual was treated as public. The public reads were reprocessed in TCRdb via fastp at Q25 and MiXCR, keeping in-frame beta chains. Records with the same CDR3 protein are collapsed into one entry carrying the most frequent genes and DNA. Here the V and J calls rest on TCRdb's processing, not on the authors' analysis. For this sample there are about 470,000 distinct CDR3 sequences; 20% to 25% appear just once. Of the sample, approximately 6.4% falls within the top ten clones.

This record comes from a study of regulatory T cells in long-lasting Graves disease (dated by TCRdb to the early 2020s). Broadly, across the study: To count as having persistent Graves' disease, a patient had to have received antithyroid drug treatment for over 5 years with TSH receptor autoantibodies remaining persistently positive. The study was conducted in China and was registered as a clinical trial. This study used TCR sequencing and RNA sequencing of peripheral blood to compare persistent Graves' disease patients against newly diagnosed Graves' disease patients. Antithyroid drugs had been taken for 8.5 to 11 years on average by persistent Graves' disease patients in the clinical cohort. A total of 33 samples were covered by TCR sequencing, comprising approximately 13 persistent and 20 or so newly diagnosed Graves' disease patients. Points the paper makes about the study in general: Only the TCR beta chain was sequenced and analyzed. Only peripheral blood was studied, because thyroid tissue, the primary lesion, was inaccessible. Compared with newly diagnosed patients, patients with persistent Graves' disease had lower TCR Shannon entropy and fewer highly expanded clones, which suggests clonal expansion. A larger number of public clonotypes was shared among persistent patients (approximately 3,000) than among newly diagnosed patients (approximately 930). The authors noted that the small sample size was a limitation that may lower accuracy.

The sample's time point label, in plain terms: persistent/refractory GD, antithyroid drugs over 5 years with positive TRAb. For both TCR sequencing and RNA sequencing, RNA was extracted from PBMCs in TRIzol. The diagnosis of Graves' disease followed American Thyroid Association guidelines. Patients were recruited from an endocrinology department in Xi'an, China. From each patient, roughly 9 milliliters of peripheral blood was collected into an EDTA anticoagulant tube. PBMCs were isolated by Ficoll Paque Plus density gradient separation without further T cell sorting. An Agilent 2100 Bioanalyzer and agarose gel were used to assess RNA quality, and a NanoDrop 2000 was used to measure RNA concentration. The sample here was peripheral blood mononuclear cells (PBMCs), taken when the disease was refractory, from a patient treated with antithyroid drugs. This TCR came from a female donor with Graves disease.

The DNA sequence follows: TGCAGTGCTAGCGGGGGGGGAATTCCCTACGAGCAGTACTTC. Its coded protein is CSASGGGIPYEQYF. The rearranged segments are TRBV20-1 and TRBJ2-7; a stretch of 8 junction bases matches TRBD2. The CDR3, cysteine through phenylalanine, is 14 amino acids long. Left in the record is the CDR3 DNA by itself, 42 bases read in frame from the first base. V and J are trimmed by 3 bases and 2 bases, and the gene matches miss 6 bases of the junction. CDR1 and CDR2 (DFQATT, SNEGSKA) derive from the germline V gene (reference sequence).